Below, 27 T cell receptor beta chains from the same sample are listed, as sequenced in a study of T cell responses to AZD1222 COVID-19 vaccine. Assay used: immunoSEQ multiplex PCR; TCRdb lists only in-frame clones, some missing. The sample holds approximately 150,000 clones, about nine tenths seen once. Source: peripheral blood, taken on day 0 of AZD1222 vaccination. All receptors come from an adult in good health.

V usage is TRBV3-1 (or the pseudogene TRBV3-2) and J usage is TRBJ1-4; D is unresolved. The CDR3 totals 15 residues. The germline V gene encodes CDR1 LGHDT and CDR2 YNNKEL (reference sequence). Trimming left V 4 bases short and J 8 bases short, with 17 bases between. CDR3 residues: CASSPSRTTKEKLFF. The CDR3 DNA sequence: TGTGCCAGCAGCCCATCAAGAACAACCAAAGAAAAACTGTTTTTT.

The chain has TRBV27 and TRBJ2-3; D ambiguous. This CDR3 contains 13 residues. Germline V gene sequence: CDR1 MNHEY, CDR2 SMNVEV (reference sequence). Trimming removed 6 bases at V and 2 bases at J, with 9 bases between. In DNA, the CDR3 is TGTGCCAGCAGCTACCCAGACACAGATACGCAGTATTTT. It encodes CASSYPDTDTQYF.

CDR3 sequence (DNA): TGCGCCAGCAGTGACGGGGTCCCCAGGTTTGGCGAGCAGTACTTC. Amino acid sequence: CASSDGVPRFGEQYF. The chain employs TRBV10-1 and TRBJ2-7; maybe TRBD2 (5 bases). Trimming cost V 3 bases and J 6 bases, with 18 bases left between them. Germline V gene sequence: CDR1 WNHNN, CDR2 SYGVQD (reference sequence). The CDR3 consists of 15 residues.

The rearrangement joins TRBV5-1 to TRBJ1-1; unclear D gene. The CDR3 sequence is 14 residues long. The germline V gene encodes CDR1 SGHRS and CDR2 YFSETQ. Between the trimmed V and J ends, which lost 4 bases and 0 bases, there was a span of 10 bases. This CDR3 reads CASSRAGMNTEAFF. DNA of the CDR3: TGCGCCAGCAGCCGCGCCGGGATGAACACTGAAGCTTTCTTT.

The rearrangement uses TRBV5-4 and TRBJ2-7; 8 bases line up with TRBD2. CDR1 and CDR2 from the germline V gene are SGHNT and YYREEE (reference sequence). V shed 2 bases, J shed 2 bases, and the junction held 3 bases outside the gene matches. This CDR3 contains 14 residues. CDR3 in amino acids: CASSFSGATYEQYF. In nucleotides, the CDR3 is TGTGCCAGCAGCTTTAGCGGGGCAACCTACGAGCAGTACTTC.

CDR3 amino acids: CASSPEGGPGANVLTF. In nucleotides, the CDR3 is TGCGCCAGCAGCCCGGAGGGGGGGCCTGGGGCCAACGTCCTGACTTTC. V usage is TRBV5-1 and J usage is TRBJ2-6, with D tentatively TRBD2 (7 bases). Germline values: CDR1 SGHRS, CDR2 YFSETQ. The CDR3 is made up of 16 amino acids. The ends were cut back, 4 bases at V and 2 bases at J, with 13 bases in the middle.

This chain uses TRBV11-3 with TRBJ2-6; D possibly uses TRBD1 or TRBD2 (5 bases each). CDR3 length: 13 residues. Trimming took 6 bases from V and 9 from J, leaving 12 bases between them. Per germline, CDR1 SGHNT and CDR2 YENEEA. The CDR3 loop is CASSGGIGNVLTF. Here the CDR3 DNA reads TGTGCCAGCAGTGGGGGAATAGGCAACGTCCTGACTTTC.

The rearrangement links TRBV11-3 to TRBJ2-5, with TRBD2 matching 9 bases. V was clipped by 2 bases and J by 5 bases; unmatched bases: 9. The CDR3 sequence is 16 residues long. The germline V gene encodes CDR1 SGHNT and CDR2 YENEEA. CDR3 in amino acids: CASSLSGGGAWETQYF. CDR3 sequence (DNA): TGTGCCAGCAGCTTAAGTGGCGGGGGGGCCTGGGAGACCCAGTACTTC.

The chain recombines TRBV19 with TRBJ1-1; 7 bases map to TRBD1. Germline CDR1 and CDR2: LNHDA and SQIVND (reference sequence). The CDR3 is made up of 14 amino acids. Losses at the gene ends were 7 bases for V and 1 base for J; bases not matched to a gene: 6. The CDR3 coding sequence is TGTGCCAGTACCCGACAGGGCAGGAACACTGAAGCTTTCTTT. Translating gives CASTRQGRNTEAFF.

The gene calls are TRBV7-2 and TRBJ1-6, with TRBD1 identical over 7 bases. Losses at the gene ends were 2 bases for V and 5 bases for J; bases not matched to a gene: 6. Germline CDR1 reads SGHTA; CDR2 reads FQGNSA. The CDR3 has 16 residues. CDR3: CASSLTRGQHNSPLHF. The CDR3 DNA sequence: TGTGCCAGCAGCTTAACTAGGGGGCAGCATAATTCACCCCTCCACTTT.

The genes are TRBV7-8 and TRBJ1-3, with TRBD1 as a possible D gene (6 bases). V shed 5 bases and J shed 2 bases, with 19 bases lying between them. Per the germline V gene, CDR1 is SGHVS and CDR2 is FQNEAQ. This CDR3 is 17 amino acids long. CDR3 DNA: TGTGCCAGCAGCCCGTCCTTGGCAGGGGAGGCTGGAAACACCATATATTTT. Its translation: CASSPSLAGEAGNTIYF.

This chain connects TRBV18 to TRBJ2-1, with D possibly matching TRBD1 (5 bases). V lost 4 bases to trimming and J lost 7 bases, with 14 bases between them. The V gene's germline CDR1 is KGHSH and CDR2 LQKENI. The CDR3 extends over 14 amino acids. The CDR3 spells CASSRLPDKNEQFF. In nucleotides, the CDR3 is TGTGCCAGCTCACGGCTCCCGGACAAGAATGAGCAGTTCTTC.

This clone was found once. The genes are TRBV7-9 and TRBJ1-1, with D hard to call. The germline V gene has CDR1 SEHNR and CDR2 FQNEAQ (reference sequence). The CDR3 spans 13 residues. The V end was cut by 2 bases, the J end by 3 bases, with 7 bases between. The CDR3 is CASSLSGDTEAFF. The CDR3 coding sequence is TGTGCCAGCAGCTTAAGCGGGGACACTGAAGCTTTCTTT.

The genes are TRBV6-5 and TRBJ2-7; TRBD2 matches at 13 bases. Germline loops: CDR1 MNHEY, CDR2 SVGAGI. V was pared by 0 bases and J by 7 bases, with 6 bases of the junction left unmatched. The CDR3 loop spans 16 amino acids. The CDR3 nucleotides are TGTGCCAGCAGTTACTCGACTAGCGGGGGGACTATGGAGCAGTACTTC. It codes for CASSYSTSGGTMEQYF.

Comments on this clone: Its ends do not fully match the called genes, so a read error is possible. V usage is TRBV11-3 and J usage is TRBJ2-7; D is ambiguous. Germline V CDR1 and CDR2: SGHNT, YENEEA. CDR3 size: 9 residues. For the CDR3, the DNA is TGTGCCAGCAGCTTAGCCCGGATATTC. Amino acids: CASSLARIF.

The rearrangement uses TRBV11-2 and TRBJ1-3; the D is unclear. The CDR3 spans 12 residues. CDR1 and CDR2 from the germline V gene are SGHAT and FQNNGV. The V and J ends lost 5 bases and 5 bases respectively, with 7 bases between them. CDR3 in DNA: TGTGCCAGCAGCCGTCCGAGAAACACCATATATTTT. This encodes CASSRPRNTIYF.

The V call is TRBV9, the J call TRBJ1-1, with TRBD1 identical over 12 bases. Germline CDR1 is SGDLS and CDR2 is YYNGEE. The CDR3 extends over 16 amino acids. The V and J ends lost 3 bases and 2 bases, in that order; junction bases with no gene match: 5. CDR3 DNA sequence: TGTGCCAGCAGCGCATGGGACAGGGGGCGAAACACTGAAGCTTTCTTT. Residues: CASSAWDRGRNTEAFF. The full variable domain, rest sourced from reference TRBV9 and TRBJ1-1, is DSGVTQTPKHLITATGQRVTLRCSPRSGDLSVYWYQQSLDQGLQFLIQYYNGEERAKGNILERFSAQQFPDLHSELNLSSLELGDSALYFCASSAWDRGRNTEAFFGQGTRLTVV.

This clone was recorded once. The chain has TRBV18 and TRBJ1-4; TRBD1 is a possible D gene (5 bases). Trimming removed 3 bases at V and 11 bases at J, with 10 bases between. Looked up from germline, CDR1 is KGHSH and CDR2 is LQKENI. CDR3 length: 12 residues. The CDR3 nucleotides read TGTGCCAGCTCACCTGAAGCAGGGAAACTGTTTTTT. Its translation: CASSPEAGKLFF.

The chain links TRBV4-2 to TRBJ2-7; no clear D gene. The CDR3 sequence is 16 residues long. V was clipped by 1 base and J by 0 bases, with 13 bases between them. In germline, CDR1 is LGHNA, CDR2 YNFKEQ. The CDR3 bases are TGTGCCAGCAGCCAAGGTCCAGGCTCAAGCTCCTACGAGCAGTACTTC. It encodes CASSQGPGSSSYEQYF.

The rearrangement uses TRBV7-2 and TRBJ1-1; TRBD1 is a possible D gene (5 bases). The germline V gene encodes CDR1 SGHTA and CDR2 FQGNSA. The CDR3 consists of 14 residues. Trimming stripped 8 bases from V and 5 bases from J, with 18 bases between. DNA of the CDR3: TGTGCCAGCTTAAAGGCCAGGGATCGTACTGAAGCTTTCTTT. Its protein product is CASLKARDRTEAFF.

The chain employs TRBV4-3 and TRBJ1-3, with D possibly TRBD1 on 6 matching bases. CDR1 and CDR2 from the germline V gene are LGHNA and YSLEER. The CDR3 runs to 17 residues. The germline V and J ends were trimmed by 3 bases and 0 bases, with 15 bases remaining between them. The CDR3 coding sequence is TGCGCCAGCAGCCAGGAGGGGGGACGCAGCTCTGGAAACACCATATATTTT. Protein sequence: CASSQEGGRSSGNTIYF.

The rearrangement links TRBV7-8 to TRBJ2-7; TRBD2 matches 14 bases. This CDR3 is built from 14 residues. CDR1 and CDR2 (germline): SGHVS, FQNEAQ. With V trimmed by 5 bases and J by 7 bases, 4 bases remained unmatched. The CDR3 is CASSRLAGGREQYF. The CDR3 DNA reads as TGTGCCAGCAGCCGACTAGCGGGGGGGCGGGAGCAGTACTTC.

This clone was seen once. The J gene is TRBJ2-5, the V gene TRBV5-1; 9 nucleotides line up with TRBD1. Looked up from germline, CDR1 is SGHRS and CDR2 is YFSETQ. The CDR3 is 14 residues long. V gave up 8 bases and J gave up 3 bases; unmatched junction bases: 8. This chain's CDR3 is CASSPGQGKETQYF. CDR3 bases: TGCGCCAGTAGCCCGGGACAGGGTAAAGAGACCCAGTACTTC.

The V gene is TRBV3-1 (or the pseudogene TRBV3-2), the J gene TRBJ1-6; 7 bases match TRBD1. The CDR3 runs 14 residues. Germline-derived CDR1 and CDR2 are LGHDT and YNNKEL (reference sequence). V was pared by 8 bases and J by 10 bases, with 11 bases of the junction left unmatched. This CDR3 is CASSPRQGESPLHF. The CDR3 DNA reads TGTGCCAGCTCCCCGAGGCAGGGGGAGTCACCCCTCCACTTT.

CDR3 sequence reads: CASSGGTPNTGELFF. The CDR3 DNA is TGCGCCAGCAGCGGCGGGACACCGAACACCGGGGAGCTGTTTTTT. This chain links TRBV5-1 with TRBJ2-2, with D perhaps matching TRBD1 or TRBD2 (6 bases each). The CDR3 is 15 amino acids. The V gene lost 4 bases and the J gene lost 0 bases, with 10 bases spanning the gap. Germline CDR1 SGHRS, CDR2 YFSETQ.

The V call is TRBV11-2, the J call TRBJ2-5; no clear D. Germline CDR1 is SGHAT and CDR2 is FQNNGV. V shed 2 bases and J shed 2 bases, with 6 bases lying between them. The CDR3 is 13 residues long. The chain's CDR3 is CASSLTRQETQYF. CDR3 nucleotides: TGTGCCAGCAGCTTAACCCGTCAAGAGACCCAGTACTTC.

This CDR3 reads CASSFGGDTQYF. DNA of the CDR3: TGTGCCAGCAGTTTCGGGGGGGATACGCAGTATTTT. The chain joins TRBV12-3 or TRBV12-4 to TRBJ2-3, with 7 nucleotides matching TRBD2. The trim removed 3 bases at V and 6 bases at J, leaving 0 bases unmatched. This CDR3 comprises 12 residues.